This T cell receptor (beta chain) was retrieved from a study of blood T cell repertoires in COVID-19. Study at large: The samples span acute and convalescent COVID-19 from the United States, Italy and Spain. Sample material is recorded as cDNA or gDNA derived from T cells, B-cell-depleted T cells, or PBMCs.

In the original workflow: Reference gene primers were amplified, and this amplification served to estimate nucleated cell counts. The data were produced by immunoSEQ multiplex PCR, yet TCRdb's version contains in-frame clones alone and is incomplete. Clone size and V and J calls were adopted from that table, with D and trimming inferred from the DNA. The profile shows roughly 350,000 clones, about 87% of them singletons. Seattle patient enrollment occurred during active infection, with longitudinal follow-up thereafter. V lost 2 bases to trimming and J lost 1 base, with 8 bases between them. Germline V gene data show CDR1 as MNHEY and CDR2 as SVGEGT. This CDR3 comprises 14 residues.

This chain connects TRBV6-2 or TRBV6-3 to TRBJ1-1, with D hard to call. The sequenced sample consisted of peripheral blood. The receptor's source is a young woman with COVID-19, enrolled during active disease. The CDR3 region is CASSYARWNTEAFF. In DNA form, the CDR3 reads TGTGCCAGCAGTTACGCGAGATGGAACACTGAAGCTTTCTTT.